The T cell receptor beta chain under discussion was sequenced for a study of shared clonotypes between healthy human individuals. The CDR3 runs 16 residues. V was shortened by 3 bases and J by 3 bases, with 17 bases between the two germline ends. Germline CDR1 KGHSH, CDR2 LQKENI. At the deep level, the assay was run. The table came from immunoSEQ multiplex PCR; TCRdb's copy has only in-frame clones and leaves some out. The sample holds about 750,000 clones, more than 85% seen once. It was CD45RO-negative cells, positively selected for CCR7, that made up naive CD8 cells, with terminally differentiated effector memory CD45RA+ cells excluded.

Sequencing input: naive CD8+ T cells sorted from blood. The rearrangement uses TRBV18 and TRBJ1-2; a weak D match, TRBD1 (6 bases). The TCR was taken from a young man in good health. CDR3 bases: TGTGCCAGCTCACCGGGGCCCAGGGGCGCCCACTATGGCTACACCTTC. Protein: CASSPGPRGAHYGYTF. Together with reference TRBV18 and TRBJ1-2, the CDR3 gives the full variable domain: NAGVMQNPRHLVRRRGQEARLRCSPMKGHSHVYWYRQLPEEGLKFMVYLQKENIIDESGMPKERFSAEFPKEGPSILRIQQVVRGDSAAYFCASSPGPRGAHYGYTFGSGTRLTVV.